One sample yielded the 13 T cell receptor beta chains listed below, sequenced in a study of Tregs in tolerant kidney transplant recipients. TCRdb's table, derived via immunoSEQ multiplex PCR, lists solely in-frame clones and lacks some. This table has fewer than 150,000 clones, about 90% appearing once. The sample taken for sequencing was CD4+ T cells from blood. Every receptor here comes from a human donor in good health.

This clone was observed a single time. This chain connects TRBV30 to TRBJ1-1; D remains ambiguous. This CDR3 has 15 amino acids. Trimming removed 0 bases at V and 4 bases at J, with 15 bases between. Germline V CDR1 and CDR2: GTSNPN, SVGIG (reference sequence). CDR3 DNA: TGTGCCTGGAGTGTACGTCGGAGTCGGGGCACTGAAGCTTTCTTT. Its protein is CAWSVRRSRGTEAFF.

This clone was observed once. The J gene is TRBJ1-1, the V gene TRBV9; D remains ambiguous. The CDR3 loop spans 14 amino acids. The germline V gene encodes CDR1 SGDLS and CDR2 YYNGEE. Trimming left V 10 bases short and J 5 bases short, with 21 bases between. The chain's CDR3 is CAGKALEGPTEAFF. DNA of the CDR3: TGTGCCGGCAAGGCCTTGGAGGGTCCGACTGAAGCTTTCTTT. Together with reference TRBV9 and TRBJ1-1, the CDR3 gives the full variable domain: DSGVTQTPKHLITATGQRVTLRCSPRSGDLSVYWYQQSLDQGLQFLIQYYNGEERAKGNILERFSAQQFPDLHSELNLSSLELGDSALYFCAGKALEGPTEAFFGQGTRLTVV.

The chain links TRBV19 to TRBJ2-6; the D is unclear. CDR3 length: 15 residues. Germline loops: CDR1 LNHDA, CDR2 SQIVND (reference sequence). V was cut by 4 bases and J by 0 bases, with 7 bases left in between. The DNA for the CDR3 is TGTGCCAGTAGTAGGCAGAGCTCTGGGGCCAACGTCCTGACTTTC. Translation: CASSRQSSGANVLTF. Using reference TRBV19 and TRBJ2-6 for the parts outside the CDR3, the full variable domain is DGGITQSPKYLFRKEGQNVTLSCEQNLNHDAMYWYRQDPGQGLRLIYYSQIVNDFQKGDIAEGYSVSREKKESFPLTVTSAQKNPTAFYLCASSRQSSGANVLTFGAGSRLTVL.

The chain couples TRBV19 to TRBJ2-1; 8 bases match TRBD1. CDR3 length: 13 residues. V was pared by 7 bases and J by 4 bases, with 3 bases of the junction left unmatched. Germline-derived CDR1 and CDR2 are LNHDA and SQIVND (reference sequence). The CDR3 loop is CASNTGGYNEQFF. CDR3 DNA: TGTGCCAGTAACACAGGGGGGTACAATGAGCAGTTCTTC.

The rearrangement links TRBV2 to TRBJ1-2, with D unclear. With 3 bases removed from V and 0 bases from J, the gap between germline ends came to 5 bases. CDR3 length: 13 amino acids. Germline V CDR1 and CDR2: SNHLY, FYNNEI. The DNA for the CDR3 is TGTGCCAGCAGTGACCCGTCTAACTATGGCTACACCTTC. This translates into CASSDPSNYGYTF.

This chain uses TRBV15 with TRBJ2-7, with D possibly being TRBD1 (5 bases). The CDR3 sequence is 14 residues long. Trimming pared 1 base from V and 0 bases from J, leaving 7 bases between. CDR1 is LNHNV and CDR2 is YYDKDF in the germline V gene (reference sequence). The CDR3 region has the DNA TGTGCCACCAGCAGAGGGGGCAGCTCCTACGAGCAGTACTTC. Encoded protein: CATSRGGSSYEQYF.

The gene calls are TRBV5-1 and TRBJ1-2; D is perhaps TRBD1 (6 bases). The CDR3 spans 14 residues. CDR1 SGHRS and CDR2 YFSETQ come from the germline V gene. V lost 2 bases and J lost 4, with 12 bases in between. CDR3: CASSFRQGRYGYTF. Written as DNA, the CDR3 is TGCGCCAGCAGCTTCAGGCAGGGGCGCTATGGCTACACCTTC.

The chain links TRBV25-1 to TRBJ2-3; 8 positions agree with TRBD1. CDR1 is MGHDK and CDR2 is SYGVNS in the germline V gene. The CDR3 extends over 14 amino acids. J lost 4 bases, V lost 8 bases, and 8 bases had no gene match. The CDR3 spells CASRPTGGPDTQYF. CDR3 nucleotides: TGTGCCAGCCGTCCAACAGGGGGGCCAGATACGCAGTATTTT.

This chain connects TRBV29-1 to TRBJ1-1; a possible D gene is TRBD1 (6 bases). This CDR3 spans 12 amino acids. In germline, CDR1 is SQVTM, CDR2 ANQGSEA. The V and J ends lost 7 bases and 6 bases respectively, with 15 bases between them. In DNA, the CDR3 is TGCAGCGGACAGGCGGCTGTTGCTGAAGCTTTCTTT. Translating it yields CSGQAAVAEAFF.

The genes are TRBV11-2 and TRBJ2-7, with 9 positions matching TRBD1. V was clipped by 5 bases and J by 0 bases; unmatched bases: 8. From germline, CDR1 is SGHAT and CDR2 FQNNGV. This CDR3 has 16 amino acids. CDR3 DNA: TGTGCCAGCAGCCCCCTTCCGGGACAGGGCTCCTACGAGCAGTACTTC. Translating gives CASSPLPGQGSYEQYF.

This clone was picked up a small number of times. The chain joins TRBV4-1 to TRBJ2-7; no firm D call. V lost 0 bases and J 4 bases, leaving 13 bases between the germline ends. The CDR3 consists of 15 residues. Germline CDR1 reads MGHRA; CDR2 reads YSYEKL. The DNA for the CDR3 is TGCGCCAGCAGCCAAGATCGAAGCAGGCAGTACGAGCAGTACTTC. This sequence encodes CASSQDRSRQYEQYF.

This rearrangement joins TRBV19 to TRBJ1-5; TRBD1 matches at 7 bases. V was pared by 4 bases and J by 5 bases, with 5 bases of the junction left unmatched. Germline assignment: CDR1 LNHDA and CDR2 SQIVND (reference sequence). CDR3 length equals 14 residues. The CDR3 loop is CASSTLTGYQPQHF. CDR3 DNA: TGTGCCAGTAGTACCTTGACAGGGTATCAGCCCCAGCATTTT. Full variable domain (missing parts from reference TRBV19 and TRBJ1-5): DGGITQSPKYLFRKEGQNVTLSCEQNLNHDAMYWYRQDPGQGLRLIYYSQIVNDFQKGDIAEGYSVSREKKESFPLTVTSAQKNPTAFYLCASSTLTGYQPQHFGDGTRLSIL.

CDR3 bases: TGTGCCAGCAGAACCCAACTGACAGGCCCCAATCAGCCCCAGCATTTT. This gives the protein CASRTQLTGPNQPQHF. The rearrangement joins TRBV2 to TRBJ1-5; D perhaps matches TRBD1 (6 bases). CDR3 length: 16 residues. Between the trimmed V and J ends, which lost 6 bases and 3 bases, there was a span of 18 bases. Germline CDR1 and CDR2: SNHLY and FYNNEI.